The rows below give T cell receptor beta chains drawn from one sample of a study of control samples from healthy donors and cancer patients. Assay: immunoSEQ multiplex PCR; the TCRdb copy retains only in-frame clones and omits some. The repertoire holds 70,000 to 75,000 clones, with under 90% as singletons. Sequencing was carried out using PBMCs. The receptors derive from a man aged 55-75 years with lung cancer. Both conserved end residues are part of each CDR3. Each record gives: V gene, J gene, D gene, clone size, CDR3 protein, CDR3 DNA. D genes are given only for firm matches. The size of a clone is reported for some rows only, either as once, few or many, or as a class for expanded clones.

TRBV9,TRBJ2-1,TRBD1,.,CASSAGQIYNEQFF,TGTGCCAGCAGCGCGGGACAGATTTACAATGAGCAGTTCTTC
TRBV6-2/TRBV6-3,TRBJ1-1,.,few,CASSKTAGRIMNTEAFF,TGTGCCAGCAGTAAGACGGCAGGGAGGATCATGAACACTGAAGCTTTCTTT
TRBV5-4,TRBJ1-1,.,.,CASSQEVNSVNTEAFF,TGTGCCAGCAGCCAGGAGGTCAACAGTGTGAACACTGAAGCTTTCTTT
TRBV6-6,TRBJ2-3,TRBD1,.,CASSRRQGKTDTQYF,TGTGCCAGCAGCCGTAGACAGGGGAAGACAGATACGCAGTATTTT
TRBV3-1/TRBV3-2,TRBJ2-5,.,once,CASSQGQTTQYF,TGTGCCAGCAGCCAAGGCCAGACTACCCAGTACTTC
TRBV5-1,TRBJ2-5,TRBD2,.,CASSSLTSGEETQYF,TGCGCCAGCAGCTCCTTGACTAGCGGAGAAGAGACCCAGTACTTC
TRBV2,TRBJ2-5,TRBD1,.,CASSRDSGETQYF,TGTGCCAGCAGCCGGGACAGCGGAGAGACCCAGTACTTC
TRBV6-4,TRBJ2-1,TRBD1,.,CASSDSMGQGDEQFF,TGTGCCAGCAGTGACTCAATGGGACAGGGAGATGAGCAGTTCTTC
TRBV21-1,TRBJ2-4,.,few,CASSDVSRRNIQYF,TGTGCCAGCAGCGACGTGAGTCGGAGGAACATTCAGTACTTC
TRBV2,TRBJ2-3,.,.,CASNRHTQADTQYF,TGTGCCAGCAATAGGCACACTCAGGCAGATACGCAGTATTTT
TRBV7-3,TRBJ2-3,TRBD2,few,CASSLGPSGLSTDTQYF,TGTGCCAGCAGCTTAGGGCCTAGCGGGTTAAGCACAGATACGCAGTATTTT
TRBV7-9,TRBJ2-7,.,once,CASRSGSAYEQYF,TGTGCCAGCAGGTCCGGAAGCGCCTACGAGCAGTACTTC
TRBV7-2,TRBJ1-5,.,.,CASSLRGGVDQPQHF,TGTGCCAGCAGCTTAAGGGGGGGGGTTGACCAGCCCCAGCATTTT
TRBV25-1,TRBJ1-2,.,.,CASRETEDYGYTF,TGTGCCAGCAGGGAGACAGAGGACTATGGCTACACCTTC
TRBV3-1/TRBV3-2,TRBJ2-5,TRBD1,.,CASSLDFGQGAGGETQYF,TGTGCCAGCAGCTTAGATTTTGGACAGGGGGCTGGGGGAGAGACCCAGTACTTC
TRBV4-1,TRBJ2-3,.,.,CASSQEGGGTDTQYF,TGCGCCAGCAGCCAAGAAGGTGGGGGCACAGATACGCAGTATTTT
TRBV25-1,TRBJ1-6,TRBD1,.,CASKGQDHSPLHF,TGTGCCAGCAAAGGACAGGACCATTCACCCCTCCACTTT
TRBV5-1,TRBJ2-7,.,once,CASLTGPNSYEQYF,TGCGCCAGCTTAACCGGGCCGAATTCCTACGAGCAGTACTTC
TRBV6-4,TRBJ1-1,.,.,CASSRGEGTEAFF,TGTGCCAGCAGTAGGGGAGAGGGCACTGAAGCTTTCTTT
TRBV24-1,TRBJ2-5,TRBD2,.,CATSAPGGRETQYF,TGTGCCACCAGTGCCCCGGGAGGGCGGGAGACCCAGTACTTC
TRBV10-3,TRBJ1-1,.,.,CAIRENTEAFF,TGTGCCATCAGAGAAAACACTGAAGCTTTCTTT
TRBV2,TRBJ2-3,.,once,CASSLGWTDTQYF,TGTGCCAGCAGCCTAGGTTGGACAGATACGCAGTATTTT
TRBV30,TRBJ2-2,TRBD1,.,CAWSGDRGPGELFF,TGTGCCTGGAGTGGCGACAGGGGGCCCGGGGAGCTGTTTTTT
TRBV6-6,TRBJ2-1,.,.,CASSHLNEQFF,TGTGCCAGCAGTCACCTCAATGAGCAGTTCTTC
TRBV7-2,TRBJ2-1,TRBD1,.,CASRHDQGAYNEQFF,TGTGCCAGCCGACATGATCAGGGGGCCTACAATGAGCAGTTCTTC
TRBV2,TRBJ2-2,.,.,CASSEREPPNTGELFF,TGTGCCAGCAGTGAACGGGAGCCTCCGAACACCGGGGAGCTGTTTTTT
TRBV13,TRBJ1-5,TRBD1,.,CASSLEGAVNQPQHF,TGTGCCAGCAGCTTAGAGGGGGCGGTGAATCAGCCCCAGCATTTT
TRBV18,TRBJ2-2,.,.,CASSPLRTGELFF,TGTGCCAGCTCCCCCTTACGGACCGGGGAGCTGTTTTTT
TRBV7-9,TRBJ1-5,.,.,CASSLGGQPQHF,TGTGCCAGCAGCTTAGGGGGCCAGCCCCAGCATTTT
TRBV30,TRBJ1-5,TRBD1,.,CAFSREGTGDQPQHF,TGTGCCTTTTCACGGGAAGGGACAGGGGATCAGCCCCAGCATTTT
TRBV7-8,TRBJ1-2,TRBD1,.,CASSLRDRPNYGYTF,TGTGCCAGCAGCCTAAGGGACAGGCCGAACTATGGCTACACCTTC
TRBV30,TRBJ1-5,TRBD1,.,CAWSSQGGSNQPQHF,TGTGCCTGGAGTTCACAGGGGGGCAGCAATCAGCCCCAGCATTTT
TRBV9,TRBJ2-3,.,.,CASSVDWADTQYF,TGTGCCAGCAGCGTAGATTGGGCAGATACGCAGTATTTT
TRBV19,TRBJ2-2,.,once,CASIRYGGELFF,TGTGCCAGTATACGGTATGGAGGGGAGCTGTTTTTT
TRBV7-9,TRBJ2-1,TRBD2,once,CASSLTGLAGGSSYNEQFF,TGTGCCAGCAGCCTTACCGGACTAGCGGGGGGAAGCTCCTACAATGAGCAGTTCTTC
TRBV6-5,TRBJ1-1,.,.,CASSTYGLSEAFF,TGTGCCAGCAGTACTTACGGTCTTTCTGAAGCTTTCTTT
TRBV7-2,TRBJ1-1,.,.,CASSLDRGEGAFF,TGTGCCAGCAGCTTAGATCGGGGGGAAGGAGCTTTCTTT
TRBV4-1,TRBJ2-3,.,.,CASSQELDTQYF,TGCGCCAGCAGCCAAGAACTAGATACGCAGTATTTT
TRBV7-8,TRBJ1-5,.,.,CASSLGPLSNQPQHF,TGTGCCAGCAGCCTCGGGCCTCTGAGCAATCAGCCCCAGCATTTT
TRBV7-3,TRBJ2-2,.,.,CASSLGGVGTGELFF,TGTGCCAGCAGCTTAGGAGGGGTAGGGACCGGGGAGCTGTTTTTT
TRBV10-3,TRBJ2-1,TRBD2,.,CAIMEVAGGYNEQFF,TGTGCCATCATGGAGGTAGCGGGGGGGTACAATGAGCAGTTCTTC
TRBV7-2,TRBJ1-3,TRBD1,.,CASSLFRDRVYTIYF,TGTGCCAGCAGCTTATTCCGGGACAGGGTGTACACCATATATTTT
TRBV5-6,TRBJ1-6,TRBD1,few,CASSLRDRPSPLHF,TGTGCCAGCAGCTTGAGGGACAGACCATCACCCCTCCACTTT
TRBV6-6,TRBJ2-1,.,.,CASSPGRDAYGNEQFF,TGTGCCAGCAGCCCCGGAAGGGACGCCTATGGGAATGAGCAGTTCTTC
TRBV24-1,TRBJ1-1,.,.,CPPPRLGGERGGSTEAFF,TGCCCCCCCCCGCGGCTGGGGGGGGAGCGGGGCGGGAGCACTGAAGCTTTCTTT
TRBV3-1/TRBV3-2,TRBJ1-3,TRBD1,.,CASTRTGAGNTIYF,TGTGCCAGCACCCGGACAGGGGCTGGAAACACCATATATTTT
TRBV11-1,TRBJ1-1,TRBD1,once,CASSSYRGSEAFF,TGTGCCAGCAGCTCTTACAGGGGGTCTGAAGCTTTCTTT
TRBV7-2,TRBJ1-1,.,.,CASSFGGIDTEAFF,TGTGCCAGCAGCTTTGGGGGCATAGACACTGAAGCTTTCTTT